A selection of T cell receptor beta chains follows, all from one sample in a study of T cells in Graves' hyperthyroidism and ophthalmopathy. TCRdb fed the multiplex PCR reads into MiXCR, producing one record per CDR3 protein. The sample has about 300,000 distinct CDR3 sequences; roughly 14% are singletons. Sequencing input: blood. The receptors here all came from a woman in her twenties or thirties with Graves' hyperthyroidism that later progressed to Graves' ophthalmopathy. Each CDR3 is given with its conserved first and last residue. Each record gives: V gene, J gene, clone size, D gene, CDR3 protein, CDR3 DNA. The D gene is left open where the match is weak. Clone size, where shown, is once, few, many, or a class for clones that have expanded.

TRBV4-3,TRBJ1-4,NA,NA,CASSHGGDEKLFF,TGCGCCAGCAGCCATGGAGGGGATGAAAAACTGTTTTTT
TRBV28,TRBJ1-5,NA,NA,CASSLPRTVTIPQPQHF,TGTGCCAGCAGTCTACCCAGGACAGTAACCATCCCCCAGCCCCAGCATTTT
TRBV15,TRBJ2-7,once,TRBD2,CATSSAWGGRDEQYF,TGTGCCACCAGCAGCGCGTGGGGAGGGCGCGACGAGCAGTACTTC
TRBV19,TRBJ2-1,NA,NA,CASSRQVPQGGEQFF,TGTGCCAGTAGTAGACAGGTCCCCCAGGGGGGTGAGCAGTTCTTC
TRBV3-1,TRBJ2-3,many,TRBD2,CASSRGLAGRTDTQYF,TGTGCCAGCAGCCGGGGGCTAGCGGGCAGGACAGATACGCAGTATTTT
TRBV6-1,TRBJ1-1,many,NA,CASSSQFSGTEAFF,TGTGCCAGCAGTTCTCAGTTTTCGGGCACTGAAGCTTTCTTT
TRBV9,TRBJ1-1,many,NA,CASSVGGTANTEAFF,TGTGCCAGCAGCGTCGGAGGGACGGCGAACACTGAAGCTTTCTTT
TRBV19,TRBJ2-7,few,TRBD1,CASSSPRTGHTYEQYF,TGTGCCAGTAGTTCGCCCAGGACAGGGCATACCTACGAGCAGTACTTC
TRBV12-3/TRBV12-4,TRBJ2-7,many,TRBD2,CASSFVGGEQYF,TGTGCCAGCAGTTTCGTGGGGGGGGAGCAGTACTTC
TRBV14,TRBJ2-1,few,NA,CASSQDEASYNEQFF,TGTGCCAGCAGCCAAGATGAAGCGTCATACAATGAGCAGTTCTTC
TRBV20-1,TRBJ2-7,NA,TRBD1,CSARGGQGAYEQYF,TGCAGTGCTAGAGGGGGACAGGGGGCCTACGAGCAGTACTTC
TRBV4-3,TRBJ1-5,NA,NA,CASSQELNGNQPQHF,TGCGCCAGCAGCCAAGAGTTGAATGGGAATCAGCCCCAGCATTTT
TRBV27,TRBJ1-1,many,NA,CASSPPPGRRATEAFF,TGTGCCAGCAGCCCACCTCCGGGACGGAGGGCCACTGAAGCTTTCTTT
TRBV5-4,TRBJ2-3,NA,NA,CASSKAEGAGQDTQYF,TGTGCCAGCAGCAAGGCGGAGGGCGCCGGCCAAGATACGCAGTATTTT
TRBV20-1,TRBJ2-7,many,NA,CSVYSARSYEQYF,TGCAGTGTTTACTCCGCTCGCAGTTACGAGCAGTACTTC
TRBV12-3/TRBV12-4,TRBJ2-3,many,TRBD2,CSSYSGEDRPSTDTQYF,TGTTCTTCCTATAGCGGGGAGGACCGACCGAGCACAGATACGCAGTATTTT